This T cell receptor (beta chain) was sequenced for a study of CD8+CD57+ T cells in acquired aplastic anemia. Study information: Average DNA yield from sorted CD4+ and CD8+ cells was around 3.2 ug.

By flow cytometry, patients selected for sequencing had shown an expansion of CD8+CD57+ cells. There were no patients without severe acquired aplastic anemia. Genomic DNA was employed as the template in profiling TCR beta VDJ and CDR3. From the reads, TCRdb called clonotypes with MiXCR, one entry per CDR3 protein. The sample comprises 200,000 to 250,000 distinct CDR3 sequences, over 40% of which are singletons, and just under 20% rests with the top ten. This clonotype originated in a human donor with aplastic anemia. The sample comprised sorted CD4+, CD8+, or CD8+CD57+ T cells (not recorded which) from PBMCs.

CDR3 sequence: CASSVGGRANYGYTF. The DNA of the CDR3 is TGTGCCAGCAGCGTAGGGGGCAGGGCTAACTATGGCTACACCTTC. J is TRBJ1-2 and V is TRBV9, with D maybe TRBD1 (5 bases). The CDR3 is 15 residues long. The V and J ends lost 0 bases and 0 bases respectively, with 9 bases between them. Germline V CDR1 and CDR2: SGDLS, YYNGEE.